This T cell receptor (beta chain) was observed in a study of blood T cell repertoires in COVID-19. The CDR3 contains 15 residues. Between the trimmed V and J ends, which lost 2 bases and 4 bases, there was a span of 15 bases. Germline V gives CDR1 SGHNT, CDR2 YENEEA. Measured with immunoSEQ multiplex PCR; TCRdb has only the in-frame clones, and not every one. The top ten hold under 55% of the sample, which has approximately 76,000 clones, 88% seen once. This TCR was recovered from a human donor in a cohort sampled during active COVID-19. Material: peripheral blood. This chain links TRBV11-3 with TRBJ2-7; maybe TRBD1 (5 bases). DNA of the CDR3: TGTGCCAGCAGCTTAATGCGACAGCGCAGGTACGAGCAGTACTTC. This codes for CASSLMRQRRYEQYF.